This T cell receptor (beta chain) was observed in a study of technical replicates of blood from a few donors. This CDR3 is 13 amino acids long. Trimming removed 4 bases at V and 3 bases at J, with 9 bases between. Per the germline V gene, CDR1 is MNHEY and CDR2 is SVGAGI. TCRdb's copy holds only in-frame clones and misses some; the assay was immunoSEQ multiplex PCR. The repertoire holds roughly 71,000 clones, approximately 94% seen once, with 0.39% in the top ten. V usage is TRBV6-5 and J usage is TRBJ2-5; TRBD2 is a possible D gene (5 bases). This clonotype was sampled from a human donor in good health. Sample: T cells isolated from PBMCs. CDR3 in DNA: TGTGCCAGCAGTTTTGGACTGAAAGAGACCCAGTACTTC. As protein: CASSFGLKETQYF.